The entry below describes one T cell receptor beta chain. What this receptor recognizes is not known. No qualities accompany the bases; no much larger clone lies one base away. The data were obtained in a study of sequential checkpoint blockade in melanoma (dated by TCRdb to 2018 to 2020). As for the study more broadly: Using 1:1 randomization, the trial assigned patients either to first-line nivolumab followed by ipilimumab (arm A) or to ipilimumab followed by nivolumab (arm B). Maintenance nivolumab was given following each of the two trial sequences.

Study-wide conclusions, independent of this receptor: Larger, independent patient cohorts are needed to validate the response-prediction model that combines TCR metrics and mutation burden.

The germline V gene (reference sequence) gives CDR1 as LNHNV and CDR2 as YYDKDF. The CDR3 numbers 12 residues from cysteine through phenylalanine. Only the CDR3 DNA is retained, 36 bases long and in frame from the first base. For this chain, trimming is 4 bases at the V end and 5 bases at the J end, and the number of junction bases without a gene match is 2. The treatment or condition label of this sample denotes: randomized to nivolumab then ipilimumab (arm A) or the reverse (arm B). None of the patients in the trial had previously been given DNA-damaging chemotherapy. A FACS Aria II flow cytometer was used to sort live CD3+CD8+ cells that were negative for CD19 and CD56 from thawed PBMCs. The samples were obtained from melanoma patients enrolled in CheckMate 064, an open-label, randomized phase II trial testing sequential checkpoint blockade. Peripheral blood mononuclear cells were collected by leukapheresis, purified using Ficoll-Paque, and frozen in human serum containing about 10% DMSO. Purity of sorted blood CD3+CD8+ cells was verified at >98% immediately after sorting, followed by DNA extraction.

TCRbeta CDR3 regions were immunosequenced from genomic DNA with the immunoSEQ Assay. Genomic DNA was amplified by bias-controlled multiplex PCR before high-throughput sequencing. The original pipeline was this. To quantify the absolute abundance of each unique TCRbeta CDR3 region, the sequences were collapsed and filtered. Clonality, defined as 1 minus Pielou's evenness, was calculated using productive rearrangements only. Clones with significantly greater frequencies in on-treatment versus baseline samples were identified using a previously published method. Drawn from immuneACCESS, this table holds only the in-frame rearrangements with V and J called that TCRdb kept. Clones are partly lost; checked studies trace under half to an unresolved V gene and leave the rest unexplained. Clone size and V and J calls were adopted from that table, with D and trimming inferred from the DNA. This sample gives tens of thousands of clones in total; about nine tenths of them show up just once. Together, the top ten hold approximately 12% of the sample.

The chain couples TRBV15 to TRBJ2-7, with TRBD2 matching 7 junction bases. The clonotype was recovered from a human donor with melanoma. Sequenced here: CD8+ T cells sorted from blood (inferred from file names), sampled from a patient given nivolumab and ipilimumab in sequence. Read as DNA, the sequence is TGTGCCACCAGCATGAGCGGGAACGAGCAGTACTTC. This is translated as CATSMSGNEQYF.